The 22 T cell receptor beta chains below were found in one sample sequenced in a study of blood T cells in healthy people across ages. PCR was performed a second time for roughly 7 to 11 cycles using a sample-barcoded 5' primer and a J-beta primer mix. Each CDR3 protein is one row after TCRdb ran MiXCR on the 5' RACE reads. Of around 990,000 distinct CDR3 sequences detected, under 30% appear once; the ten largest clones hold approximately 0.71%. These data also featured in a second study, about T cells of mothers and their children.

The sequencing sample was made of blood. All receptors derive from a girl aged 2 to 9 in good health.

The V gene is TRBV29-1, the J gene TRBJ2-4; TRBD2 agrees at 8 bases. The CDR3 runs 12 residues. The J segment lost 9 bases and the V segment lost 3 bases, leaving 4 bases of the junction unmatched. Germline assignment: CDR1 SQVTM and CDR2 ANQGSEA. The CDR3 DNA follows: TGCAGCGTTGACAGCGGGAGCAGCATTCAGTACTTC. Protein sequence: CSVDSGSSIQYF.

The chain's CDR3 is CASRRPNTGELFF. The CDR3 nucleotides read TGTGCCAGCAGGCGGCCGAACACCGGGGAGCTGTTTTTT. V and J are TRBV6-2 or TRBV6-3 and TRBJ2-2; D is ambiguous. The CDR3 has 13 amino acids. Germline lookup yields CDR1 MNHEY and CDR2 SVGEGT. The V end lost 6 bases, the J end lost 0 bases, and 5 bases lay between the germline ends.

This clonotype has more than one count but fewer than ten. V is TRBV20-1 and J is TRBJ2-1; D possibly corresponds to TRBD1 (5 bases). Germline assignment: CDR1 DFQATT and CDR2 SNEGSKA (reference sequence). The ends were cut back, 3 bases at V and 10 bases at J, with 22 bases in the middle. The CDR3 spans 15 residues. CDR3 loop: CSASDRMGGAQEQFF. CDR3 sequence (DNA): TGCAGTGCTAGTGATCGAATGGGTGGGGCGCAGGAGCAGTTCTTC.

This clonotype was counted a few times. The chain carries TRBV28 and TRBJ2-4; TRBD1 might be the D (5 bases). The CDR3 covers 16 residues. Looked up from germline, CDR1 is MDHEN and CDR2 is SYDVKM. Trimming left V 3 bases short and J 0 bases short, with 12 bases between. The CDR3 is CASSFWQGQAKNIQYF. The CDR3 DNA follows: TGTGCCAGCAGTTTTTGGCAGGGTCAAGCCAAAAACATTCAGTACTTC.

The CDR3 loop is CASSQWNVNEQFF. CDR3 nucleotide sequence: TGTGCCAGCAGCCAGTGGAACGTCAATGAGCAGTTCTTC. The chain has TRBV4-2 and TRBJ2-5; D not resolved. The end of the DNA aligns better with TRBJ2-1, so the J call may be wrong. The germline V gene encodes CDR1 LGHNA and CDR2 YNFKEQ. The length of the CDR3 is 13 residues.

The rearrangement joins TRBV11-2 to TRBJ2-7; D uncertain. The CDR3 contains 15 residues. Germline CDR1 SGHAT, CDR2 FQNNGV. The V and J ends lost 1 base and 3 bases respectively, with 13 bases between them. CDR3 nucleotide sequence: TGTGCCAGCAGCTTAGTTAGGCTCGCTTACTACGAGCAGTACTTC. Protein: CASSLVRLAYYEQYF. Variable domain in full (rest from reference TRBV11-2 and TRBJ2-7): EAGVAQSPRYKIIEKRQSVAFWCNPISGHATLYWYQQILGQGPKLLIQFQNNGVVDDSQLPKDRFSAERLKGVDSTLKIQPAKLEDSAVYLCASSLVRLAYYEQYFGPGTRLTVT.

V gene TRBV15 combines with J gene TRBJ1-1; D remains unclear. CDR3 length: 13 amino acids. Trimming took 3 bases from V and 3 from J, leaving 8 bases between them. The germline gives CDR1 LNHNV, CDR2 YYDKDF (reference sequence). Here the CDR3 reads CATSSIMDTEAFF. The CDR3 DNA follows: TGTGCCACCAGCAGTATAATGGACACTGAAGCTTTCTTT.

V and J are TRBV10-3 and TRBJ2-7; possibly TRBD1 or TRBD2 for D (5 bases each). Trimming left V 8 bases short and J 6 bases short, with 11 bases between. Germline assignment: CDR1 ENHRY and CDR2 SYGVKD. The CDR3 extends over 11 amino acids. DNA for the CDR3: TGTGCCATCTTGGGGGACGGCGAGCAGTACTTC. Encoded protein: CAILGDGEQYF.

The chain employs TRBV12-3 or TRBV12-4 and TRBJ1-2; D is uncertain. The CDR3 runs to 16 residues. Deletions cut 3 bases from V and 1 base from J, with 15 bases between. CDR3 sequence: CASSFGRDRVNYGYTF. For the CDR3, the DNA is TGTGCCAGCAGTTTTGGAAGGGATAGGGTTAACTATGGCTACACCTTC.

With regard to this clonotype: The CDR3 does not close with the conserved phenylalanine or tryptophan, likely indicating a read error. The chain has TRBV3-1 and TRBJ2-3; 8 bases agree with TRBD2. Germline V gene lookup returns CDR1 LGHDT and CDR2 YNNKEL (reference sequence). With 1 base clipped from V and 5 bases from J, the junction kept 8 bases outside the gene matches. The CDR3 extends over 16 amino acids. The CDR3 DNA follows: TGTGCCAGCAGCCAAGGGGAAGCGGGAGTTCAAGATACGCAGTATTCT. It specifies CASSQGEAGVQDTQYS.

The chain carries TRBV28 and TRBJ2-3, with 8 bases that match TRBD2. The trim removed 8 bases at V and 2 bases at J, leaving 6 bases unmatched. There are 14 residues in the CDR3. CDR1 and CDR2 from the germline V gene are MDHEN and SYDVKM. DNA of the CDR3: TGTGCCAGCCGTAGCGGGACTCACACAGATACGCAGTATTTT. Its translation is CASRSGTHTDTQYF.

This chain joins TRBV28 and TRBJ2-5, with D possibly being TRBD1 (5 bases). CDR1 and CDR2 (germline): MDHEN, SYDVKM. Trimming left V 3 bases short and J 2 bases short, with 10 bases between. The CDR3 length is 14 residues. CDR3 region: CASSFMTVQETQYF. Written as DNA, the CDR3 is TGTGCCAGCAGTTTTATGACAGTTCAAGAGACCCAGTACTTC. Full variable domain (outside the CDR3, taken from reference TRBV28 and TRBJ2-5): DVKVTQSSRYLVKRTGEKVFLECVQDMDHENMFWYRQDPGLGLRLIYFSYDVKMKEKGDIPEGYSVSREKKERFSLILESASTNQTSMYLCASSFMTVQETQYFGPGTRLLVL.

The CDR3 DNA reads as TGTGCCAGCCGGTTAGGACATGGGAATTCACCCCTCCACTTT. It is translated as CASRLGHGNSPLHF. The genes are TRBV27 and TRBJ1-6; TRBD1 might be the D (5 bases). There are 14 residues in the CDR3. Trimming took off 8 bases at V and 7 bases at J, with 15 bases between the two ends. Germline CDR1 is MNHEY and CDR2 is SMNVEV (reference sequence).

This clonotype has only a few counts. V is TRBV27 and J is TRBJ2-5; 8 bases match TRBD1. This CDR3 region has 15 residues. Germline-derived CDR1 and CDR2 are MNHEY and SMNVEV (reference sequence). J was trimmed by 4 bases and V by 3 bases; bases with no gene match: 7. The CDR3 protein is CASSFRTGSGETQYF. The CDR3 region has the DNA TGTGCCAGCAGTTTCAGGACAGGGAGTGGAGAGACCCAGTACTTC.

The V call is TRBV3-1, the J call TRBJ1-1; no reliable D call. V shed 3 bases and J shed 0 bases, with 11 bases lying between them. The CDR3 spans 15 residues. Looked up from germline, CDR1 is LGHDT and CDR2 is YNNKEL (reference sequence). The DNA for the CDR3 is TGTGCCAGCAGCCACCCATTTGGGATGAACACTGAAGCTTTCTTT. Its translation is CASSHPFGMNTEAFF. The full variable domain, rest sourced from reference TRBV3-1 and TRBJ1-1, is DTAVSQTPKYLVTQMGNDKSIKCEQNLGHDTMYWYKQDSKKFLKIMFSYNNKELIINETVPNRFSPKSPDKAHLNLHINSLELGDSAVYFCASSHPFGMNTEAFFGQGTRLTVV.

This clonotype was counted ten times or more. The chain links TRBV2 to TRBJ2-3, with 7 nucleotides matching TRBD1. The germline V gene encodes CDR1 SNHLY and CDR2 FYNNEI. V shed 2 bases, J shed 5 bases, and the junction held 10 bases outside the gene matches. The CDR3 spans 16 residues. Written as DNA, the CDR3 is TGTGCCAGCAGTGAAAGGGGGCTAAGTATCGGAGATACGCAGTATTTT. It yields the protein CASSERGLSIGDTQYF.

The chain employs TRBV7-9 and TRBJ2-3; the D gene is possibly TRBD2 (6 bases). V lost 0 bases to trimming and J lost 6 bases, with 10 bases between them. The CDR3 covers 14 residues. CDR1 and CDR2 from the germline V gene are SEHNR and FQNEAQ (reference sequence). The CDR3 loop reads CASSLAGSPDTQYF. The CDR3 bases are TGTGCCAGCAGCTTAGCCGGGAGTCCGGATACGCAGTATTTT.

This clonotype appeared a few times. The chain recombines TRBV15 with TRBJ2-5, with 8 bases identical to TRBD1. The J call is uncertain, as TRBJ2-1 better fits the DNA end. The germline V gene encodes CDR1 LNHNV and CDR2 YYDKDF (reference sequence). There are 13 residues in the CDR3. In nucleotides, the CDR3 is TGTGCCACCAGCGGACGACAGGGGAATGAGCAGTTCTTC. Translating gives CATSGRQGNEQFF.

The chain joins TRBV7-2 to TRBJ2-3, with D perhaps given as TRBD1 or TRBD2 (6 bases each). Germline CDR1 reads SGHTA; CDR2 reads FQGNSA. The CDR3 covers 16 residues. Trimming took 0 bases from V and 2 from J, leaving 12 bases between them. The CDR3 loop is CASSLALRGATDTQYF. CDR3 nucleotides: TGTGCCAGCAGCTTAGCACTAAGGGGGGCCACAGATACGCAGTATTTT.

Only a few counts were recorded for this clonotype. The genes are TRBV6-6 and TRBJ2-4, with unresolved D. V shed 5 bases and J shed 0 bases, with 23 bases lying between them. CDR1 and CDR2 (germline): MNHNY, SVGAGI (reference sequence). There are 19 residues in the CDR3. Written as DNA, the CDR3 is TGTGCCAGCAGTAACCCCGTAGGTTTCGGAGCCCTAGCCAAAAACATTCAGTACTTC. Translation: CASSNPVGFGALAKNIQYF.

The table lists this clonotype with a few counts. V is TRBV29-1 and J is TRBJ2-7; either TRBD1 or TRBD2 may supply D (5 bases each). CDR1 is SQVTM and CDR2 is ANQGSEA in the germline V gene. V gave up 6 bases and J gave up 3 bases, with 12 bases separating them. The CDR3 loop spans 12 amino acids. CDR3 in amino acids: CSVGRPSYEQYF. In DNA form, the CDR3 reads TGCAGCGTGGGACGTCCAAGCTACGAGCAGTACTTC.

V is TRBV12-5 and J is TRBJ1-1; D ambiguous. This CDR3 has 14 amino acids. V shed 2 bases and J shed 1 base, with 8 bases lying between them. Germline lookup yields CDR1 LGHNT and CDR2 FRNRAP. CDR3 residues: CASGLPGTNTEAFF. The CDR3 bases are TGTGCTAGTGGTTTGCCAGGAACGAACACTGAAGCTTTCTTT. Full variable domain (missing parts from reference TRBV12-5 and TRBJ1-1): DARVTQTPRHKVTEMGQEVTMRCQPILGHNTVFWYRQTMMQGLELLAYFRNRAPLDDSGMPKDRFSAEMPDATLATLKIQPSEPRDSAVYFCASGLPGTNTEAFFGQGTRLTVV.